These T cell receptor beta chains were read from a single sample in a study of blood T cell repertoires in COVID-19. Sequencing was performed with immunoSEQ multiplex PCR; in TCRdb, only in-frame clones are kept and a portion is missing. The repertoire holds roughly 25,000 clones, with 75% to 90% as singletons. Material: peripheral blood. Receptors were obtained from a human donor in a cohort sampled during active COVID-19. Both conserved end residues are part of each CDR3. Fields, in order: clone size, J gene, D gene, V gene, CDR3 protein, CDR3 DNA. A D gene is named only where the DNA matches it firmly. Part of the rows lack a size; the others show once, few, many or a class for expanded clones.

size: few
J: TRBJ1-1
D: TRBD1
V: TRBV28
CDR3: CASRVEGAGYTEAFF
DNA: TGTGCCAGCAGAGTTGAGGGGGCAGGGTACACTGAAGCTTTCTTT

size: NA
J: TRBJ1-2
D: TRBD1
V: TRBV11-2
CDR3: CASSLDRGQGGYTF
DNA: TGTGCCAGCAGCTTAGACAGGGGGCAAGGTGGCTACACCTTC

size: NA
J: TRBJ2-7
D: TRBD2
V: TRBV3-1/TRBV3-2
CDR3: CASSQDAGTRSPYEQYF
DNA: TGTGCCAGCAGCCAAGATGCGGGGACTAGATCTCCCTACGAGCAGTACTTC

size: NA
J: TRBJ2-1
D: NA
V: TRBV27
CDR3: CASRTISSYNEQFF
DNA: TGTGCCAGCAGGACTATTAGCTCCTACAATGAGCAGTTCTTC

size: NA
J: TRBJ2-3
D: TRBD2
V: TRBV6-6
CDR3: CASSYEREGPDTQYF
DNA: TGTGCCAGCAGTTACGAGCGGGAGGGCCCAGATACGCAGTATTTT

size: NA
J: TRBJ1-5
D: NA
V: TRBV19
CDR3: CASSPQSRVRQPQHF
DNA: TGTGCCAGTAGTCCGCAGTCGAGGGTTAGGCAGCCCCAGCATTTT

size: NA
J: TRBJ2-1
D: NA
V: TRBV5-4
CDR3: CASSPPGREQFF
DNA: TGTGCCAGCAGCCCCCCGGGGAGGGAGCAGTTCTTC

size: once
J: TRBJ2-5
D: TRBD1
V: TRBV7-3
CDR3: CASSLTLTGGETQYF
DNA: TGTGCCAGCAGCTTAACGCTAACAGGGGGAGAGACCCAGTACTTC

size: NA
J: TRBJ2-2
D: TRBD1
V: TRBV5-4
CDR3: CASSSVQGAGELFF
DNA: TGTGCCAGCAGCTCGGTACAGGGGGCCGGGGAGCTGTTTTTT

size: NA
J: TRBJ2-1
D: TRBD2
V: TRBV6-4
CDR3: CASSERESYEQFF
DNA: TGTGCCAGCAGTGAGCGGGAGTCCTATGAGCAGTTCTTC

size: NA
J: TRBJ2-1
D: NA
V: TRBV10-3
CDR3: CAISVSQGYNEQFF
DNA: TGTGCCATCAGTGTCTCACAGGGTTACAATGAGCAGTTCTTC

size: few
J: TRBJ2-7
D: NA
V: TRBV23-1
CDR3: CASSHSWTVESYEQYF
DNA: TGCGCCAGCAGTCACTCCTGGACAGTGGAGTCCTACGAGCAGTACTTC

size: NA
J: TRBJ1-1
D: TRBD1
V: TRBV12-5
CDR3: CASAQGQLNTEAFF
DNA: TGTGCTAGTGCCCAGGGACAGCTGAACACTGAAGCTTTCTTT

size: NA
J: TRBJ2-7
D: NA
V: TRBV18
CDR3: CASSPLTSVGGVNEQYF
DNA: TGTGCCAGCTCACCACTTACTAGCGTAGGGGGGGTGAACGAGCAGTACTTC

size: few
J: TRBJ1-6
D: TRBD1
V: TRBV9
CDR3: CASTPGDRGSSPLHF
DNA: TGTGCCAGCACCCCCGGGGACAGGGGTAGTTCACCCCTCCACTTT